This TCR beta chain was profiled in a study of spatial heterogeneity in lung cancer. Time point here: sample taken at primary tumor resection. A total of around 76 untreated early-stage non-small cell lung cancer patients served as donors. Germline loops: CDR1 SGHNT, CDR2 YYREEE (reference sequence). Trimming left V 3 bases short and J 5 bases short, with 14 bases between. This CDR3 spans 14 amino acids. A few counts support this clonotype. Its specificity is unknown. Points from the study as a whole: Mutation counts in tumors were tracked by counts of expanded intratumoral alpha and beta TCRs.

One entry per CDR3 protein results from TCRdb running MiXCR on the 5' RACE reads. The sample lists about 3,800 distinct CDR3 sequences, around 35% occurring once. This receptor was taken from a male donor with early-stage non-small cell lung cancer. This material consisted of lung tumor tissue, taken at surgery. The chain is built from TRBV5-4 and TRBJ2-5, with D unclear. CDR3 DNA sequence: TGTGCCAGCAGCTCGGCCGGCGGTTTCGAGACCCAGTACTTC. Translated, it gives CASSSAGGFETQYF.